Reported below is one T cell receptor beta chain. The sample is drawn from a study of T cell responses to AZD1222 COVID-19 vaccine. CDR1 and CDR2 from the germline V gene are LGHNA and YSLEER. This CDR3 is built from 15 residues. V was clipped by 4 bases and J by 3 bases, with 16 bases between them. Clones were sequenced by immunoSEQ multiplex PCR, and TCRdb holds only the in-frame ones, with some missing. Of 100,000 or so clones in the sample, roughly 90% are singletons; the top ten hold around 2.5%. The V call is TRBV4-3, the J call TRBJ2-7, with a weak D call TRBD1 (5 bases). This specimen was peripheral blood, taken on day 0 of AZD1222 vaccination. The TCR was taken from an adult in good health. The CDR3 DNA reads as TGCGCCAGCAGCCTAGACAGTTCCCCGCACTACGAGCAGTACTTC. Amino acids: CASSLDSSPHYEQYF.